This T cell receptor beta chain was obtained from a study of T cells after yellow fever vaccination. Study-wide context: Low-cell-number fractions underwent preparation using SMART-Seq v4 Ultra Low Input.

Study results and caveats: The booster response re-showed most primary clones: more than 95% CD4, approximately 86% CD8.

The germline V gene encodes CDR1 SGHTA and CDR2 FQGNSA. CDR3 length: 16 amino acids. The V gene end was trimmed by 5 bases and the J gene end by 3 bases; junction bases not matched to a gene: 5. Remarks on this clonotype: The target antigen is unknown.

They built TCR cDNA with 5'RACE template switching, a step that put in a universal primer site and UMIs. TCRdb called the 5' RACE reads again in MiXCR, with one record for every CDR3 protein. This table has some 670,000 distinct CDR3 sequences, approximately 13% appearing once. The chain recombines TRBV7-2 with TRBJ2-1; 12 bases agree with TRBD2. This sample comprised PBMCs, obtained on the day of the yellow fever booster vaccination. The receptor comes from a man aged 30 to 45 who received the YFV17D yellow fever vaccine. CDR3 nucleotides: TGTGCCAGCAGCCGACTAGCGGGAGAGATCTACAATGAGCAGTTCTTC. This gives the protein CASSRLAGEIYNEQFF.